Given below is one T cell receptor beta chain in context. Its antigen is as yet unknown. TCRdb re-called the 5' RACE reads with MiXCR, one entry per CDR3 protein. The sample lists around 530,000 distinct CDR3 sequences, 20% to 25% occurring once. The entry originates in a study of T-cell memory formation after mild COVID-19. Germline V gene lookup returns CDR1 SGHAT and CDR2 FQNNGV. J gave up 2 bases and V 1 base, and 6 bases lay outside the gene matches. The CDR3 spans 16 residues. Findings of the study overall: Contracting CD4+ clones sat mainly in CM and EM; CD8+ in EMRA.

The TCR was taken from an adult woman who had mild COVID-19 (a few samples of this study predate the infection). Cell type and time point are not known. J is TRBJ2-5 and V is TRBV11-2, with TRBD2 identical over 8 bases. Material: PBMCs or a T cell subset sorted from them (not recorded which). As DNA, the CDR3 is TGTGCCAGCAGCTTAGGGGCGTTAGCGGGACAAGAGACCCAGTACTTC. Its protein is CASSLGALAGQETQYF.